This T cell receptor (beta chain) was retrieved from a study of blood T cell repertoires in COVID-19. Trimming left V 5 bases short and J 1 base short, with 10 bases between. CDR3 length: 14 amino acids. Germline V gene sequence: CDR1 SGHTA, CDR2 FQGTGA. Assay used: immunoSEQ multiplex PCR; TCRdb lists only in-frame clones, some missing. The data show 40,000 to 50,000 clones, approximately 90% seen once. Sequencing used peripheral blood. V gene TRBV7-3 combines with J gene TRBJ2-3, with a weak D call TRBD1 (5 bases). The sequence derives from a man between 65 and 85 years old with acute or convalescent COVID-19. CDR3 bases: TGTGCCAGCAGCCTTACAGGAGGCACAGATACGCAGTATTTT. This encodes CASSLTGGTDTQYF.